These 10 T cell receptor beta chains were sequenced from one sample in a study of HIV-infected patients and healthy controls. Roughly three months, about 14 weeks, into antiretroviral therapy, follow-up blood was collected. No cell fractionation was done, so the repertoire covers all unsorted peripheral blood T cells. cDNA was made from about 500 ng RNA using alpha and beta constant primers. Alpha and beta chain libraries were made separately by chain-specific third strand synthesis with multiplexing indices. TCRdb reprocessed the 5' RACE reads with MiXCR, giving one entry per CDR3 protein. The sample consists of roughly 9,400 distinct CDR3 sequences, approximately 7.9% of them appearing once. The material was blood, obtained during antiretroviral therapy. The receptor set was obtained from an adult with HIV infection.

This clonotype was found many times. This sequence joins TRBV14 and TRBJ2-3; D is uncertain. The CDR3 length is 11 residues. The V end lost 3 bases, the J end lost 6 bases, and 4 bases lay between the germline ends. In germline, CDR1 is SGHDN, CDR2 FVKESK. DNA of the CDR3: TGTGCCAGCAGCCACAGGGATACGCAGTATTTT. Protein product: CASSHRDTQYF.

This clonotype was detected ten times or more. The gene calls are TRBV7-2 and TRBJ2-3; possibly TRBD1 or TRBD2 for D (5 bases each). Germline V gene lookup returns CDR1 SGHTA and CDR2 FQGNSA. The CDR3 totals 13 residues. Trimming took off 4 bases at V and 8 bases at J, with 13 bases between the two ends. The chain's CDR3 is CASSSPPGTTQYF. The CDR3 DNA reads TGTGCCAGCAGCTCCCCCCCGGGGACTACGCAGTATTTT.

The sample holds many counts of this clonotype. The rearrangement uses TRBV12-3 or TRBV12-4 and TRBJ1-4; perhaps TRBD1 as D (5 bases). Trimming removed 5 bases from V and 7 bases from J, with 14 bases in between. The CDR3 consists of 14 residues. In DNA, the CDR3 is TGTGCCAGCAGTGAAACCCAGGGAAGTGAAAAACTGTTTTTT. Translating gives CASSETQGSEKLFF.

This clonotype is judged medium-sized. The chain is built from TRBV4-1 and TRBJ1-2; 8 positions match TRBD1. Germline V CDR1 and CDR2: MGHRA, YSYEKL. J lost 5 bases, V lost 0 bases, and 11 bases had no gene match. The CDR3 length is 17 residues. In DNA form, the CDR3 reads TGCGCCAGCAGCCAAGATCCGTCAGGGGGCCGGGTATATGGCTACACCTTC. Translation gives CASSQDPSGGRVYGYTF.

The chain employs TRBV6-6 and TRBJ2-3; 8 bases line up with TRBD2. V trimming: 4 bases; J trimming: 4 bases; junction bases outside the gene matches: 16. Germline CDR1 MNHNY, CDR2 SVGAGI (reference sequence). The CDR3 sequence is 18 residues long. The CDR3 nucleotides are TGTGCCAGCAGTTCCAAATACAAAAGCGGGGGTAGGGCAGATACGCAGTATTTT. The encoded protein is CASSSKYKSGGRADTQYF.

The CDR3 DNA is TGTGCCAGCAGTGAAGTACGTAGAAGTCAAACTGAAGCTTTCTTT. Amino acid sequence: CASSEVRRSQTEAFF. The chain uses TRBV25-1 and TRBJ1-1; unclear D gene. V was trimmed by 2 bases and J by 5 bases, leaving 15 bases between them. CDR3 size: 15 residues. Germline V gene data show CDR1 as MGHDK and CDR2 as SYGVNS.

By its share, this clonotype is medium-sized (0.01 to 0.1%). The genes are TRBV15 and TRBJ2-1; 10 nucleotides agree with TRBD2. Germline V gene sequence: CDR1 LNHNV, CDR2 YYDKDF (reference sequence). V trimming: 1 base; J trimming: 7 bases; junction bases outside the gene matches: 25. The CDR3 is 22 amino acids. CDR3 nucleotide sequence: TGTGCCACCAGCAGAGTTAGAATTCCTATAGCGGGGGGATCCCAAACGGCGAATGAGCAGTTCTTC. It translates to CATSRVRIPIAGGSQTANEQFF.

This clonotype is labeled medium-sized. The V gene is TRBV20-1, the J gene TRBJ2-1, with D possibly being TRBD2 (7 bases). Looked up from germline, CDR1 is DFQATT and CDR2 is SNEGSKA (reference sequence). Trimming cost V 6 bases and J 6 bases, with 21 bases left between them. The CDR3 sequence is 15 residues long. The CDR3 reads CSARGSSGAGNEQFF. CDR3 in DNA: TGCAGTGCCAGGGGCTCTAGCGGTGCCGGCAATGAGCAGTTCTTC.

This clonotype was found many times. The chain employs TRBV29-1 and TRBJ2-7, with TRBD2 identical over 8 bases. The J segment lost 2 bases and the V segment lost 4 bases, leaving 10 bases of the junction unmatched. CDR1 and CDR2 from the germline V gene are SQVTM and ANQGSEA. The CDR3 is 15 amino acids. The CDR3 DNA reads TGCAGCGTTGGGTCAGGGGCGGGGGGTGCCTACGAGCAGTACTTC. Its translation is CSVGSGAGGAYEQYF.

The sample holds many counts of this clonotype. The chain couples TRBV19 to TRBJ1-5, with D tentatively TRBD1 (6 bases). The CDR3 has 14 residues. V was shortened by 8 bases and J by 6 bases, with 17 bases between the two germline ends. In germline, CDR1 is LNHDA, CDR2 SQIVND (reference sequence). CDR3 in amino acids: CASQYWDNSQPQHF. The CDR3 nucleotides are TGTGCCAGTCAGTATTGGGACAATAGTCAGCCCCAGCATTTT.